Presented here are 15 T cell receptor beta chains from one specimen sequenced in a study of shared clonotypes between healthy human individuals. CD45RO-negative, CCR7-selected cells formed the naive CD8 fraction, which excluded terminally differentiated effector memory CD45RA+ cells. Profiling relied on immunoSEQ multiplex PCR, and the TCRdb table lists in-frame clones only, not all of them. Among millions of clones, less than 95% were seen once, and the ten largest hold 0.85% to 1.3%. The sample comprised naive CD8+ T cells sorted from blood. These receptors all come from a man between 18 and 35 years old in good health.

V is TRBV7-9 and J is TRBJ2-5; 10 bases are shared with TRBD2. This CDR3 contains 16 residues. V gave up 4 bases and J gave up 10 bases; unmatched junction bases: 15. Germline CDR1 reads SEHNR; CDR2 reads FQNEAQ (reference sequence). CDR3 sequence (DNA): TGTGCCAGCAGCTCCGGTTGGGCCGGGACTAGCGACCGCCAGTACTTC. Translation gives CASSSGWAGTSDRQYF.

This chain uses TRBV5-1 with TRBJ2-3, with 7 bases matching TRBD2. The germline gives CDR1 SGHRS, CDR2 YFSETQ. With V trimmed by 2 bases and J by 1 base, 4 bases remained unmatched. This CDR3 has 15 amino acids. Written as DNA, the CDR3 is TGCGCCAGCAGCTTCGGGACTATAGGCACAGATACGCAGTATTTT. Protein: CASSFGTIGTDTQYF.

The CDR3 is CASSQGDGTANYGYTF. The CDR3 DNA is TGCGCCAGCAGCCAAGGAGACGGGACAGCTAACTATGGCTACACCTTC. V gene TRBV4-1 combines with J gene TRBJ1-2; 7 nucleotides align to TRBD1. The CDR3 extends over 16 amino acids. Trimming removed 1 base from V and 0 bases from J; junction bases left unmatched: 5. CDR1 and CDR2 from the germline V gene are MGHRA and YSYEKL.

The sample holds a few counts of this clone. Since no conserved phenylalanine or tryptophan closes the CDR3, a read error is the likely cause. The DNA is omitted, as the CDR3 cannot be located on it reliably, and the CDR3 follows TCRdb's listing. CDR3 region: CARSEGSV. The rearrangement joins TRBV5-3 to TRBJ1-1. TRBV5-3 is assigned to the ORF class and has an uncertain function. The CDR3 extends over 8 residues, inclusive of both ends.

This chain uses TRBV10-2 with TRBJ2-1; D is ambiguous. This CDR3 has 13 residues. Trimming left V 0 bases short and J 9 bases short, with 9 bases between. Germline CDR1 is WSHSY and CDR2 is SAAADI. The CDR3 loop reads CASSESESSEQFF. The CDR3, as DNA: TGCGCCAGCAGTGAGTCTGAAAGTAGTGAGCAGTTCTTC.

A word on this clone: Other DNA variants within this sample encode the same CDR3. The V and J genes are TRBV6-5 and TRBJ1-2; tentatively, D is TRBD1 (5 bases). The germline V and J ends were trimmed by 5 bases and 3 bases, with 10 bases remaining between them. CDR1 and CDR2 from the germline V gene are MNHEY and SVGAGI. CDR3 length: 13 amino acids. CDR3 nucleotides: TGTGCCAGCAGTCTTACAGGAGACTATGGCTACACCTTC. Translating gives CASSLTGDYGYTF.

The chain employs TRBV5-5 and TRBJ1-2; TRBD1 aligns across 11 bases. The CDR3 contains 16 residues. Germline V gene data show CDR1 as SGHKS and CDR2 as YYEKEE (reference sequence). J lost 1 base, V lost 0 bases, and 2 bases had no gene match. CDR3 bases: TGTGCCAGCAGCTTGGGGACAGGGGGCGGTAACTATGGCTACACCTTC. It yields the protein CASSLGTGGGNYGYTF.

The genes are TRBV14 and TRBJ1-2; D call uncertain. Trimming took off 0 bases at V and 8 bases at J, with 7 bases between the two ends. The CDR3 extends over 12 amino acids. The germline V gene has CDR1 SGHDN and CDR2 FVKESK. The CDR3 reads CASSQDLAGYTF. DNA of the CDR3: TGTGCCAGCAGCCAAGATCTTGCGGGCTACACCTTC.

The rearrangement joins TRBV11-2 to TRBJ2-2; D remains ambiguous. This CDR3 contains 15 residues. V dropped 0 bases and J dropped 8 bases, with 13 bases sitting between them. Germline CDR1 reads SGHAT; CDR2 reads FQNNGV. CDR3 sequence: CASSLDPSASGELFF. CDR3 DNA sequence: TGTGCCAGCAGCTTAGACCCTTCGGCGTCGGGGGAGCTGTTTTTT.

The rearrangement joins TRBV7-6 to TRBJ1-1; possible D gene TRBD1, 5 bases. V lost 11 bases, J lost 3 bases, and 22 bases lay in between. In germline, CDR1 is SGHVS, CDR2 FNYEAQ. This CDR3 has 15 residues. The CDR3 sequence is CASREPSAGDTEAFF. The CDR3 bases are TGTGCCTCCAGGGAGCCCTCCGCAGGTGACACTGAAGCTTTCTTT.

The chain joins TRBV29-1 to TRBJ2-2, with D perhaps being TRBD1 or TRBD2 (5 bases each). The germline V gene has CDR1 SQVTM and CDR2 ANQGSEA. Trimming took 3 bases from V and 2 from J, leaving 7 bases between them. This CDR3 spans 13 amino acids. CDR3 nucleotide sequence: TGCAGCGTTGACGGGGCTAACACCGGGGAGCTGTTTTTT. Translation: CSVDGANTGELFF.

To note about this clone: The same CDR3 is also encoded by other DNA sequences in this sample. The chain couples TRBV4-1 to TRBJ1-2, with 12 bases matching TRBD1. The CDR3 spans 15 residues. Germline-derived CDR1 and CDR2 are MGHRA and YSYEKL. The V segment lost 1 base and the J segment 5 bases; nucleotides outside the gene matches: 2. The DNA of the CDR3 is TGCGCCAGCAGCCAAGTGGGACAGGGGGCGTATGGCTACACCTTC. Its translation: CASSQVGQGAYGYTF.

The chain has TRBV5-6 and TRBJ2-1, with D perhaps assigned TRBD1 or TRBD2 (7 bases each). The germline V and J ends were trimmed by 4 bases and 4 bases, with 18 bases remaining between them. Per the germline V gene, CDR1 is SGHDT and CDR2 is YYEEEE. The CDR3 consists of 16 residues. CDR3 protein: CASSNSGGGQYNEQFF. DNA for the CDR3: TGTGCCAGCAGCAATTCAGGGGGAGGGCAATACAATGAGCAGTTCTTC.

This chain links TRBV28 with TRBJ1-1, with D perhaps TRBD1 (5 bases). Looked up from germline, CDR1 is MDHEN and CDR2 is SYDVKM. The CDR3 runs to 15 residues. Trimming removed 3 bases at V and 0 bases at J, with 11 bases between. The CDR3: CASSFRGIMNTEAFF. CDR3 sequence (DNA): TGTGCCAGCAGTTTTAGGGGAATTATGAACACTGAAGCTTTCTTT. The full variable domain, in which reference TRBV28 and TRBJ1-1 provide the parts outside the CDR3, is DVKVTQSSRYLVKRTGEKVFLECVQDMDHENMFWYRQDPGLGLRLIYFSYDVKMKEKGDIPEGYSVSREKKERFSLILESASTNQTSMYLCASSFRGIMNTEAFFGQGTRLTVV.

The gene calls are TRBV7-2 and TRBJ1-5; 7 nucleotides line up with TRBD1. CDR3 size: 15 residues. The trim removed 3 bases at V and 7 bases at J, leaving 9 bases unmatched. CDR1 is SGHTA, CDR2 FQGNSA, per germline. CDR3 coding DNA: TGTGCCAGCAGCTTGGAGAGGGGGCGCGGGCAGCCCCAGCATTTT. It is translated as CASSLERGRGQPQHF.